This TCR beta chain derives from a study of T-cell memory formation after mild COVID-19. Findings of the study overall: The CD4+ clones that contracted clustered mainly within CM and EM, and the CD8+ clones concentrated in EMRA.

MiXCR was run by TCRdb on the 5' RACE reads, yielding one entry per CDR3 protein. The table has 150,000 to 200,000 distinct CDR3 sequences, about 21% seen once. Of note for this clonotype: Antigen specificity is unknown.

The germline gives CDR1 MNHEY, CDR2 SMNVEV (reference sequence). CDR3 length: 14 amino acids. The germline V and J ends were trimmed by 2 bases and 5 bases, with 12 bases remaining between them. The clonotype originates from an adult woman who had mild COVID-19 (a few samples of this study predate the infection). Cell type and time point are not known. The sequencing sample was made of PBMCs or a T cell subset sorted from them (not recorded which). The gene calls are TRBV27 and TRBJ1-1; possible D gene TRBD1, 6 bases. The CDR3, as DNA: TGTGCCAGCAGTTTACAGGGGTGGGATACTGAAGCTTTCTTT. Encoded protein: CASSLQGWDTEAFF.